This passage covers 6 T cell receptor beta chains from one sample sequenced in a study of T cell responses to AZD1222 COVID-19 vaccine. Assay used: immunoSEQ multiplex PCR; TCRdb lists only in-frame clones, some missing. This table holds about 150,000 clones, roughly 90% found once. This sample comprised peripheral blood, obtained 28 days after the second AZD1222 dose. Every receptor here comes from an adult who received the AZD1222 COVID-19 vaccine.

This chain connects TRBV29-1 to TRBJ1-2; 7 nucleotides line up with TRBD1. The CDR3 sequence is 16 residues long. Germline V CDR1 and CDR2: SQVTM, ANQGSEA. Losses at the gene ends were 0 bases for V and 4 bases for J; bases not matched to a gene: 11. The CDR3 loop is CSVEDPRTGPFYGYTF. Here the CDR3 DNA reads TGCAGCGTTGAAGATCCAAGGACAGGTCCCTTCTATGGCTACACCTTC.

The chain links TRBV19 to TRBJ2-5, with TRBD1 matching 12 bases. This CDR3 comprises 16 residues. Germline V CDR1 and CDR2: LNHDA, SQIVND (reference sequence). V lost 5 bases to trimming and J lost 5 bases; unmatched junction nucleotides: 9. This CDR3 reads CASSPRDRGLRETQYF. CDR3 bases: TGTGCCAGTAGTCCACGGGACAGGGGGCTTCGGGAGACCCAGTACTTC.

The V gene is TRBV12-5, the J gene TRBJ1-5; D is undetermined. The V gene lost 8 bases and the J gene lost 3 bases, with 14 bases spanning the gap. The germline V gene has CDR1 LGHNT and CDR2 FRNRAP. CDR3 length: 14 residues. CDR3 sequence (DNA): TGTGCTAGTAGGGCGGACGGCGACAATCAGCCCCAGCATTTT. This sequence encodes CASRADGDNQPQHF.

The CDR3 sequence is CASSEEAVGTEAFF. CDR3 in DNA: TGTGCCAGCAGTGAAGAGGCAGTCGGTACTGAAGCTTTCTTT. V gene TRBV6-1 combines with J gene TRBJ1-1; D uncertain. Germline CDR1 and CDR2: MNHNS and SASEGT. CDR3 length: 14 residues. The V and J ends lost 1 base and 5 bases respectively, with 11 bases between them.

The CDR3 loop is CASSRGLAAGPDTQYF. The CDR3 region has the DNA TGCGCCAGCAGCCGGGGACTAGCAGCTGGGCCAGATACGCAGTATTTT. The chain carries TRBV5-1 and TRBJ2-3; 9 bases match TRBD2. The CDR3 totals 16 residues. CDR1 and CDR2 from the germline V gene are SGHRS and YFSETQ. The V and J ends lost 4 bases and 4 bases, in that order; junction bases with no gene match: 10.

About this clone: An end of the junction differs from the germline gene, which may be a read error. V and J are TRBV28 and TRBJ2-4, with D maybe TRBD1 (6 bases). The germline CDR1 and CDR2 sequences are MDHEN and SYDVKM. The CDR3 contains 12 residues. CDR3 protein: CASSIPQGTPRF. CDR3 DNA: TGTGCCAGCAGCATCCCCCAGGGGACCCCGAGGTTC.